The sequence of this T cell receptor (beta chain) was determined in a study of cytomegalovirus exposure and HLA in healthy donors. Per germline, CDR1 SGHTA and CDR2 FQGNSA. V was pared by 7 bases and J by 0 bases, with 9 bases between. The CDR3 sequence is 14 residues long. On this clone itself: Its target is not known.

Study outcomes and limitations: Association with HLA alleles at 0.05 false discovery rate was found for 15,000 or so TCR beta sequences in a later analysis. Analysis performed later showed TCR beta chains linked to HLA being more clonally expanded than equally common others. There were three CMV-associated chains whose specificity for CMV antigens was confirmed in vitro.

PCR amplification relied on 60 Vbeta primers (plus 13 Jbeta primers). The data were produced by immunoSEQ multiplex PCR, yet TCRdb's version contains in-frame clones alone and is incomplete. The table records under 150,000 clones, about 80% of them present only once. The TCR was taken from a woman between 45 and 65 years old in good health and CMV-seropositive. Sequenced sample: PBMCs. This chain joins TRBV7-2 and TRBJ2-2, with D possibly TRBD1 on 5 matching bases. As DNA, the CDR3 is TGTGCCAGCACTCAGGGCCCGAACACCGGGGAGCTGTTTTTT. Translated, it gives CASTQGPNTGELFF.